Given below is one T cell receptor beta chain in context. Per the authors' pipeline: Reference gene primer amplification gave nucleated cell count estimates. Data came from immunoSEQ multiplex PCR; TCRdb stores just in-frame clones and leaves some out. That table is the source of V, J and clone size, and D and trimming were worked out from the DNA. This sample has hundreds of thousands of clones, with more than 70% found just once. Participant reports of clinical history set cohort assignment. These data come from a study of blood T cell repertoires in COVID-19. Study summary: Samples came from the United States, Italy and Spain, spanning acute and convalescent COVID-19. Sources were T cells, B-cell-depleted T cells, or PBMCs; the material itself was cDNA or gDNA.

Trimming took 5 bases from V and 1 from J, leaving 8 bases between them. The germline CDR1 and CDR2 sequences are MNHNS and SASEGT. This CDR3 is built from 13 residues. Material for sequencing was PBMCs or T cells enriched from blood (not recorded which). This chain joins TRBV6-1 and TRBJ1-1; D is ambiguous. This TCR derives from a woman aged 60-70 years in a cohort exposed to, infected with or recovered from COVID-19 (not recorded which). CDR3 sequence: CASSKVENTEAFF. In DNA, the CDR3 is TGTGCCAGCAGTAAAGTAGAGAACACTGAAGCTTTCTTT.